This T cell receptor (beta chain) was captured in a study of cytomegalovirus exposure and HLA in healthy donors. About the study: Later, an analysis reported that the 95 to 150 validation repertoires had used the same platform as the approximately 630 first-cohort repertoires. Study conclusions and caveats: Within the 120 validation repertoires, first-cohort TCR clusters tended to co-occur, according to a later analysis. A few CMV-associated chains proved CMV antigen-specific in vitro. Cytomegalovirus-associated status was assigned to 150 or so TCR beta chains.

The CDR3 extends over 15 amino acids. Germline assignment: CDR1 LNHNV and CDR2 YYDKDF (reference sequence). V was cut by 1 base and J by 8 bases, with 14 bases left in between. Some clones are missing from TCRdb's copy, which holds only in-frame ones; the method was immunoSEQ multiplex PCR. The sample has tens of thousands of clones, about 85% seen once; the top ten hold around 2.9%. Notes on this clone: Its target is not known.

This receptor was taken from a man younger than 45 in good health and CMV-seronegative. The sequenced sample consisted of PBMCs. V and J are TRBV15 and TRBJ1-4; weak D call: TRBD1 (5 bases). CDR3 protein: CATSRGSAGREKLFF. CDR3 DNA sequence: TGTGCCACCAGCAGAGGGTCCGCGGGGCGAGAAAAACTGTTTTTT.